The clone carrying this T cell receptor (beta chain) has only a few counts. A single record per CDR3 protein comes from TCRdb applying MiXCR to the PCR reads. The table records hundreds of thousands of distinct CDR3 sequences, just under 20% of them present only once. This sample is part of a study of molecular identifiers for immune sequencing clone quantification. The clonotype originates from a human donor in good health. Some libraries in this study had Jurkat cell RNA spiked in. The sequenced sample was naive CD8+ T cells from blood, with Jurkat cell RNA spiked in. Subset noted: FACS-sorted CD8+CD4-CCR7+CD45RA+ naive T cells.

The CDR3 region has the DNA TGTGCCAGCAGTTTATTGGGTGGAATGCAGGGGGAAGATACGCAGTATTTT. Its translation is CASSLLGGMQGEDTQYF. The V gene is TRBV27, the J gene TRBJ2-3; TRBD1 aligns across 7 bases. V gave up 1 base and J gave up 5 bases; unmatched junction bases: 12. There are 17 residues in the CDR3. CDR1 and CDR2 (germline): MNHEY, SMNVEV (reference sequence).